The 18 T cell receptor beta chains below come from one sample, sequenced in a study of OX40 agonist ivuxolimab in advanced cancers. Using immunoSEQ multiplex PCR, the repertoire was profiled, and TCRdb retains in-frame clones only, with some absent. The data show around 100,000 clones, just under 95% seen once. The specimen was CD4+ or CD8+ T cells sorted from blood, collected in a trial of the OX40 agonist ivuxolimab. These receptors were collected from an adult with an advanced solid tumor such as melanoma, head and neck, liver or kidney cancer.

J is TRBJ1-2 and V is TRBV7-2; D might be TRBD1 (5 bases). This CDR3 spans 14 amino acids. Trimming left V 3 bases short and J 4 bases short, with 12 bases between. Germline V gene sequence: CDR1 SGHTA, CDR2 FQGNSA. The CDR3 reads CASSFRDHAYGYTF. Here the CDR3 DNA reads TGTGCCAGCAGCTTCAGGGACCACGCCTATGGCTACACCTTC.

The chain has TRBV28 and TRBJ2-1, with TRBD2 identical over 9 bases. This CDR3 is built from 16 residues. V lost 6 bases, J lost 10 bases, and 16 bases stayed unmatched. The germline V gene encodes CDR1 MDHEN and CDR2 SYDVKM. The CDR3 protein is CASRPTSGLMRGEQFF. The CDR3 coding sequence is TGTGCCAGCAGACCAACTAGCGGGCTTATGAGGGGAGAGCAGTTCTTC.

The chain is built from TRBV19 and TRBJ1-1; a possible D gene is TRBD1 (5 bases). CDR3 length: 13 amino acids. Trimming removed 5 bases from V and 5 bases from J, with 12 bases in between. Germline V gives CDR1 LNHDA, CDR2 SQIVND (reference sequence). The CDR3 is CASSDGGWTEAFF. In DNA, the CDR3 is TGTGCCAGTAGTGACGGGGGGTGGACTGAAGCTTTCTTT.

This sequence joins TRBV28 and TRBJ2-7; a weak D match, TRBD1 (5 bases). Germline CDR1 MDHEN, CDR2 SYDVKM. The CDR3 runs 15 residues. Trimming took 6 bases from V and 1 from J, leaving 16 bases between them. For the CDR3, the DNA is TGTGCCAGCAGCAAAACCTCAGGGCCGTCCTACGAGCAGTACTTC. Its protein product is CASSKTSGPSYEQYF. Full variable domain (rest looked up from reference TRBV28 and TRBJ2-7): DVKVTQSSRYLVKRTGEKVFLECVQDMDHENMFWYRQDPGLGLRLIYFSYDVKMKEKGDIPEGYSVSREKKERFSLILESASTNQTSMYLCASSKTSGPSYEQYFGPGTRLTVT.

The chain has TRBV30 and TRBJ2-5, with 7 bases fitting TRBD1. J gave up 2 bases and V 8 bases, and 8 bases lay outside the gene matches. The CDR3 covers 13 residues. The germline gives CDR1 GTSNPN, CDR2 SVGIG (reference sequence). CDR3 loop: CARKTGPQETQYF. The DNA of the CDR3 is TGTGCCCGAAAGACAGGGCCGCAAGAGACCCAGTACTTC.

The chain is built from TRBV4-1 and TRBJ2-1; 11 positions match TRBD2. V shed 0 bases and J 5 bases; nucleotides not matched to a gene: 3. Per the germline V gene, CDR1 is MGHRA and CDR2 is YSYEKL. The CDR3 loop spans 16 amino acids. The CDR3 loop is CASSQEETSGNNEQFF. CDR3 sequence (DNA): TGCGCCAGCAGCCAAGAAGAGACTAGCGGGAACAATGAGCAGTTCTTC.

This sequence joins TRBV28 and TRBJ1-2; D is perhaps TRBD1 (5 bases). The CDR3 is 14 residues long. Trimming cost V 5 bases and J 5 bases, with 15 bases left between them. Germline-derived CDR1 and CDR2 are MDHEN and SYDVKM. In DNA form, the CDR3 reads TGTGCCAGCAGTCCACCGGGACCTGGGTATGGCTACACCTTC. Protein sequence: CASSPPGPGYGYTF.

The rearrangement uses TRBV30 and TRBJ1-6; D not resolved. CDR1 and CDR2 from the germline V gene are GTSNPN and SVGIG (reference sequence). The CDR3 contains 15 residues. V dropped 0 bases and J dropped 7 bases, with 13 bases sitting between them. The chain's CDR3 is CAWSVLGLRNSPLHF. CDR3 coding DNA: TGTGCCTGGAGTGTACTGGGATTACGGAATTCACCCCTCCACTTT.

The chain links TRBV18 to TRBJ2-7; D is unclear. V was trimmed by 5 bases and J by 7 bases, leaving 15 bases between them. CDR3 length: 13 amino acids. From germline, CDR1 is KGHSH and CDR2 LQKENI. The CDR3 DNA follows: TGTGCCAGCTCAGGAACGGATACTGGGGAGCAGTACTTC. Translated: CASSGTDTGEQYF.

The chain is built from TRBV6-5 and TRBJ1-4; TRBD1 agrees at 7 bases. The CDR3 spans 14 residues. Germline loops: CDR1 MNHEY, CDR2 SVGAGI. V shed 2 bases, J shed 7 bases, and the junction held 4 bases outside the gene matches. In DNA form, the CDR3 reads TGTGCCAGCAGTTACGACAGGGTGGGTGAAAAACTGTTTTTT. It yields the protein CASSYDRVGEKLFF.

V and J are TRBV6-5 and TRBJ1-2, with D unresolved. The CDR3 extends over 14 amino acids. Looked up from germline, CDR1 is MNHEY and CDR2 is SVGAGI. V lost 5 bases and J 1 base, leaving 11 bases between the germline ends. CDR3 in DNA: TGTGCCAGCAGTCGGAGTCGGGGTAACTATGGCTACACCTTC. This sequence encodes CASSRSRGNYGYTF.

The chain is built from TRBV27 and TRBJ2-3; 12 bases align to TRBD2. CDR3 length: 18 residues. The germline gives CDR1 MNHEY, CDR2 SMNVEV (reference sequence). The V and J ends lost 0 bases and 1 base, in that order; junction bases with no gene match: 5. CDR3 sequence: CASSLSPLAGGGTDTQYF. Here the CDR3 DNA reads TGTGCCAGCAGTTTATCTCCACTAGCGGGGGGCGGCACAGATACGCAGTATTTT.

The chain links TRBV30 to TRBJ2-6, with D possibly matching TRBD1 (5 bases). In germline, CDR1 is GTSNPN, CDR2 SVGIG (reference sequence). Trimming cost V 4 bases and J 2 bases, with 15 bases left between them. CDR3 size: 16 residues. The CDR3 loop reads CAWTKIGVTGANVLTF. CDR3 DNA: TGTGCCTGGACCAAGATAGGGGTAACTGGGGCCAACGTCCTGACTTTC.

The chain uses TRBV5-5 and TRBJ1-1; TRBD1 might be the D (5 bases). Trimming took off 1 base at V and 4 bases at J, with 14 bases between the two ends. Looked up from germline, CDR1 is SGHKS and CDR2 is YYEKEE (reference sequence). The CDR3 runs to 15 residues. CDR3 sequence: CASSLREGRGTEAFF. The DNA for the CDR3 is TGTGCCAGCAGCTTGCGGGAGGGACGAGGCACTGAAGCTTTCTTT.

Of note for this clone: At one of its ends the junction is not consistent with the germline gene, which may arise from a read error. This chain links TRBV7-7 with TRBJ2-7; D is unresolved. The CDR3 runs 14 residues. CDR1 is SSHAT, CDR2 FNYEAQ, per germline (reference sequence). CDR3 sequence: CASSLEAGDYEQYF. The DNA of the CDR3 is TGTGCTAGCAGCTTAGAGGCAGGAGACTACGAGCAGTACTTC.

Note on this clone: Within the sample, other DNA sequences also encode this same CDR3. V is TRBV28 and J is TRBJ2-3; no firm D call. Between the trimmed V and J ends, which lost 3 bases and 5 bases, there was a span of 3 bases. This CDR3 has 11 amino acids. CDR1 and CDR2 (germline): MDHEN, SYDVKM. CDR3 nucleotides: TGTGCCAGCAGTTTGGTAGATACGCAGTATTTT. Its protein is CASSLVDTQYF. The full variable domain, its missing parts supplied by reference TRBV28 and TRBJ2-3, is DVKVTQSSRYLVKRTGEKVFLECVQDMDHENMFWYRQDPGLGLRLIYFSYDVKMKEKGDIPEGYSVSREKKERFSLILESASTNQTSMYLCASSLVDTQYFGPGTRLTVL.

This chain links TRBV9 with TRBJ1-1, with D unresolved. The CDR3 is 13 amino acids. CDR1 is SGDLS, CDR2 YYNGEE, per germline. V was pared by 3 bases and J by 4 bases, with 10 bases between. The CDR3 is CASSGPGFTEAFF. In DNA form, the CDR3 reads TGTGCCAGCAGCGGACCCGGGTTCACTGAAGCTTTCTTT.

This chain connects TRBV6-5 to TRBJ2-3; D gene uncertain. Germline CDR1 reads MNHEY; CDR2 reads SVGAGI. V was trimmed by 4 bases and J by 3 bases, leaving 8 bases between them. This CDR3 is 13 amino acids long. CDR3 loop: CASSSTTTDTQYF. CDR3 nucleotide sequence: TGTGCCAGCAGTTCCACGACTACAGATACGCAGTATTTT.